These 17 T cell receptor beta chains were sequenced from one sample in a study of cytomegalovirus exposure and HLA in healthy donors. The PCR ran on 60 Vbeta and 13 Jbeta primers. TCRdb keeps only in-frame clones here, not all; method: immunoSEQ multiplex PCR. The sample shows about 130,000 clones, around four fifths of them seen only once. The source material was PBMCs. These receptor sequences come from a boy younger than 10 in good health and CMV-seronegative.

V usage is TRBV19 and J usage is TRBJ2-3; the match to TRBD2 covers 7 bases. Germline values: CDR1 LNHDA, CDR2 SQIVND (reference sequence). The CDR3 length is 13 residues. J lost 10 bases, V lost 6 bases, and 10 bases had no gene match. The CDR3 is CASSYGGTIAQYF. The CDR3 region has the DNA TGTGCCAGTAGCTATGGCGGGACTATCGCGCAGTATTTT. Full variable domain (rest looked up from reference TRBV19 and TRBJ2-3): DGGITQSPKYLFRKEGQNVTLSCEQNLNHDAMYWYRQDPGQGLRLIYYSQIVNDFQKGDIAEGYSVSREKKESFPLTVTSAQKNPTAFYLCASSYGGTIAQYFGPGTRLTVL.

The rearrangement uses TRBV19 and TRBJ2-7; TRBD1 matches at 8 bases. The V gene's germline CDR1 is LNHDA and CDR2 SQIVND (reference sequence). J was trimmed by 0 bases and V by 11 bases; bases with no gene match: 9. This CDR3 is built from 14 residues. Here the CDR3 reads CARARTGSSYEQYF. CDR3 coding DNA: TGTGCCCGCGCTAGGACAGGGAGCTCCTACGAGCAGTACTTC.

The chain joins TRBV4-1 to TRBJ1-4; D gene uncertain. The CDR3 has 16 residues. Germline V lookup: CDR1 MGHRA, CDR2 YSYEKL. Trimming left V 0 bases short and J 7 bases short, with 15 bases between. The DNA of the CDR3 is TGCGCCAGCAGCCAAGATTCCCCCTGGGAGGGTGAAAAACTGTTTTTT. It encodes CASSQDSPWEGEKLFF.

CDR3 in DNA: TGCGCCAGCAGCCCCGGGACAACTTCCTACGAGCAGTACTTC. Translated, it gives CASSPGTTSYEQYF. This chain links TRBV5-1 with TRBJ2-7; D might be TRBD1 (6 bases). Germline CDR1 reads SGHRS; CDR2 reads YFSETQ. The V end was cut by 4 bases, the J end by 1 base, with 12 bases between. The CDR3 is 14 residues long. The variable domain in full, with the rest retrieved from reference TRBV5-1 and TRBJ2-7, is KAGVTQTPRYLIKTRGQQVTLSCSPISGHRSVSWYQQTPGQGLQFLFEYFSETQRNKGNFPGRFSGRQFSNSRSEMNVSTLELGDSALYLCASSPGTTSYEQYFGPGTRLTVT.

The rearrangement links TRBV9 to TRBJ1-2, with TRBD1 identical over 9 bases. Trimming took 0 bases from V and 3 from J; bases not matched to a gene: 3. This CDR3 has 15 residues. Germline-derived CDR1 and CDR2 are SGDLS and YYNGEE. CDR3 sequence: CASSVDRGPYYGYTF. Written as DNA, the CDR3 is TGTGCCAGCAGCGTAGACAGGGGGCCTTACTATGGCTACACCTTC.

As concerns this clone: At one boundary the junction diverges from the germline segment, which might be a read error. Other DNA sequences in the same sample also yield this CDR3. The CDR3, as DNA: TGCGCCAGCAGCGAAAGGGGGGGGCCGAAGGAAAAACTGTTTTTT. Protein product: CASSERGGPKEKLFF. This chain links TRBV9 with TRBJ1-4, with a possible D match to TRBD1 (6 bases). CDR3 length: 15 amino acids. CDR1 and CDR2 from the germline V gene are SGDLS and YYNGEE.

On this clone: The sample carries other DNA sequences with the same CDR3. V usage is TRBV30 and J usage is TRBJ1-5, with D perhaps TRBD1 (5 bases). In germline, CDR1 is GTSNPN, CDR2 SVGIG (reference sequence). Between the trimmed V and J ends, which lost 3 bases and 2 bases, there was a span of 8 bases. This CDR3 contains 13 residues. DNA of the CDR3: TGTGCCTGGAGCGGGGGGGGCAATCAGCCCCAGCATTTT. Translating it yields CAWSGGGNQPQHF.

The chain recombines TRBV12-5 with TRBJ2-3; D possibly corresponds to TRBD1 (6 bases). The CDR3 consists of 15 residues. In germline, CDR1 is LGHNT, CDR2 FRNRAP. V lost 8 bases to trimming and J lost 0 bases, with 15 bases between them. CDR3 DNA: TGTGCTAGTCCACGGACAGTCACTAGCACAGATACGCAGTATTTT. Translation gives CASPRTVTSTDTQYF.

This sequence joins TRBV5-4 and TRBJ1-1; TRBD1 matches 9 bases. Germline V gives CDR1 SGHNT, CDR2 YYREEE (reference sequence). After removal of 5 bases from V and 4 bases from J, the junction contained 9 bases not matched to a gene. CDR3 length: 15 amino acids. In DNA form, the CDR3 reads TGTGCCAGCAGGGGGGACAGGGCGTATTCCACTGAAGCTTTCTTT. This translates into CASRGDRAYSTEAFF.

J is TRBJ2-7 and V is TRBV11-3; D may be TRBD1 (5 bases). The CDR3 contains 11 residues. Deletions cut 5 bases from V and 9 bases from J, with 11 bases between. Germline lookup yields CDR1 SGHNT and CDR2 YENEEA. CDR3 residues: CASSNLRGQYF. The CDR3 DNA is TGTGCCAGCAGCAATCTAAGGGGGCAGTACTTC.

The DNA for the CDR3 is TGTGCCAGCAGCTTAGAAGGGACAGTGGGCTATGGCTACACCTTC. Residues: CASSLEGTVGYGYTF. The V gene is TRBV7-2, the J gene TRBJ1-2; the match to TRBD1 covers 7 bases. CDR1 is SGHTA and CDR2 is FQGNSA in the germline V gene. CDR3 length: 15 amino acids. After removal of 1 base from V and 4 bases from J, the junction contained 6 bases not matched to a gene.

This clone appeared once. V usage is TRBV2 and J usage is TRBJ1-1, with 7 bases that match TRBD1. Germline V gene data show CDR1 as SNHLY and CDR2 as FYNNEI. The ends lost 6 bases at V and 1 base at J; junction bases unmatched: 11. The length of the CDR3 is 16 residues. The CDR3 DNA is TGTGCCAGCAGGCCAGGCGGGGGGACAGCGAACACTGAAGCTTTCTTT. Amino acid sequence: CASRPGGGTANTEAFF.

J is TRBJ1-2 and V is TRBV7-3; D possibly corresponds to TRBD1 (5 bases). Germline loops: CDR1 SGHTA, CDR2 FQGTGA. CDR3 length equals 12 residues. V shed 4 bases and J shed 6 bases, with 9 bases lying between them. The CDR3, as DNA: TGTGCCAGCAGCTCGGGGGTCGATGGCTACACCTTC. This sequence encodes CASSSGVDGYTF.

CDR3 bases: TGTGCCAGCAGCTTTGGGACAGGGGCCTACAATGAGCAGTTCTTC. This sequence encodes CASSFGTGAYNEQFF. This chain uses TRBV7-8 with TRBJ2-1, with TRBD1 identical over 10 bases. Looked up from germline, CDR1 is SGHVS and CDR2 is FQNEAQ. After removal of 3 bases from V and 2 bases from J, the junction contained 1 base not matched to a gene. The CDR3 consists of 15 residues.

This chain joins TRBV4-2 and TRBJ2-3, with D possibly TRBD2 on 5 matching bases. CDR1 LGHNA and CDR2 YNFKEQ come from the germline V gene. The CDR3 has 21 residues. Trimming cost V 0 bases and J 0 bases, with 25 bases left between them. The CDR3 DNA reads TGTGCCAGCAGCCAAGATAGAAGTTCATGGACTCCTCATCCTAGCACAGATACGCAGTATTTT. Its translation is CASSQDRSSWTPHPSTDTQYF.

The chain couples TRBV25-1 to TRBJ1-2; 8 nucleotides match TRBD1. Germline V gene data show CDR1 as MGHDK and CDR2 as SYGVNS. The ends lost 4 bases at V and 5 bases at J; junction bases unmatched: 6. The CDR3 loop spans 14 amino acids. The CDR3 spells CASSGSRGQYGYTF. The CDR3 nucleotides are TGTGCCAGCAGTGGCAGCAGGGGGCAATATGGCTACACCTTC.

This clone was found once. The chain uses TRBV2 and TRBJ2-1, with a weak D call TRBD1 (6 bases). Germline CDR1 is SNHLY and CDR2 is FYNNEI. Deletions cut 6 bases from V and 5 bases from J, with 23 bases between. This CDR3 region has 17 residues. The CDR3 here is CASRKRTRGVGNNEQFF. CDR3 coding DNA: TGTGCCAGCAGGAAAAGAACCAGGGGAGTGGGTAACAATGAGCAGTTCTTC.